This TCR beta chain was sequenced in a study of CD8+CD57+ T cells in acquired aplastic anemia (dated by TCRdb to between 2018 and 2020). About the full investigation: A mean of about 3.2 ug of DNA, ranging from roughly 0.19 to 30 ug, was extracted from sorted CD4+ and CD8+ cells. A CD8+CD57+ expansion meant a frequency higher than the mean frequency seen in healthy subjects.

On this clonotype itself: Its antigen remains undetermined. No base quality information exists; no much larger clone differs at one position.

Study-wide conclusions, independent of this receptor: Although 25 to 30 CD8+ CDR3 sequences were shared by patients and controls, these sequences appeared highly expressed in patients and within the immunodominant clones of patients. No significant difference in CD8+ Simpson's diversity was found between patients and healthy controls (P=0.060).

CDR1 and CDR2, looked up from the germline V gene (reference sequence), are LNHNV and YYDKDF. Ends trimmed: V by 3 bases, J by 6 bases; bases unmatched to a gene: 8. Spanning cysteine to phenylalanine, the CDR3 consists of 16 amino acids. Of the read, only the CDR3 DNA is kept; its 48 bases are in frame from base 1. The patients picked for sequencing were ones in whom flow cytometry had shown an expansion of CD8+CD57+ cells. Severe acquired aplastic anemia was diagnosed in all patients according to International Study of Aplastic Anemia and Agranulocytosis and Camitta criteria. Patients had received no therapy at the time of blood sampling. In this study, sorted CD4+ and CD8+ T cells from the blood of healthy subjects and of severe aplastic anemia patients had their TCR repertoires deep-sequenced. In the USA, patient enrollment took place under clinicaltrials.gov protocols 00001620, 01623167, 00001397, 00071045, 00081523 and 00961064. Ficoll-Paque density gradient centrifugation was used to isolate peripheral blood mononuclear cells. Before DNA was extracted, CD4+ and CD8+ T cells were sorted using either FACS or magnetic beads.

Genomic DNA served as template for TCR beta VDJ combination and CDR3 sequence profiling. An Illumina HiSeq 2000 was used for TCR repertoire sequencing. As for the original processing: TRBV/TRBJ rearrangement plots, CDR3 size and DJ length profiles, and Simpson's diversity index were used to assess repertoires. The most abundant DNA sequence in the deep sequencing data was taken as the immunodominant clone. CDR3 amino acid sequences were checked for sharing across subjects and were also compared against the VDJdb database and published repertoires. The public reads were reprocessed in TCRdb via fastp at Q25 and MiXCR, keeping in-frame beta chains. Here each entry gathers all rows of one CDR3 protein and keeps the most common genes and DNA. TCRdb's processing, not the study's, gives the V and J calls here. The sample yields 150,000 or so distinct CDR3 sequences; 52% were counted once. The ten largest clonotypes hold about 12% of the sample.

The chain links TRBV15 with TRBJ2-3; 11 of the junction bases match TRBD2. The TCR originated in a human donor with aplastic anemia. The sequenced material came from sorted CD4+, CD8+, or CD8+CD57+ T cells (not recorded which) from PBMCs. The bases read TGTGCCACCAGCAGCGTTAGCGGGGGGGCAGGGGATACGCAGTATTTT. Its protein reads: CATSSVSGGAGDTQYF.